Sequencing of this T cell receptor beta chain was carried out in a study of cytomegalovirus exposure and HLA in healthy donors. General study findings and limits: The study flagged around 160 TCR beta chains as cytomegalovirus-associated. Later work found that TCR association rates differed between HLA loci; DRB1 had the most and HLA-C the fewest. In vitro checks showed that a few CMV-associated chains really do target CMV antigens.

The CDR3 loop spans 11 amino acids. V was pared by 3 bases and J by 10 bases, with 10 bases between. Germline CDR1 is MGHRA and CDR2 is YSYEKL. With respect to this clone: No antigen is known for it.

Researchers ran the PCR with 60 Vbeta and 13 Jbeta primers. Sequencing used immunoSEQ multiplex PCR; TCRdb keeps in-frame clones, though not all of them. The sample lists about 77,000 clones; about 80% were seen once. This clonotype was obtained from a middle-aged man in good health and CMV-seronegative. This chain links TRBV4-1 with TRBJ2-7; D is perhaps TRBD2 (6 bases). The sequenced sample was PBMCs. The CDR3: CASSQEGRQYF. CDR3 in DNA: TGCGCCAGCAGCCAGGAGGGGAGACAGTACTTC.